The 21 T cell receptor beta chains below come from one sample, sequenced in a study of identical twins. From the 5' RACE reads, TCRdb called clonotypes with MiXCR, one entry per CDR3 protein. The top ten hold approximately 0.5% of the sample, which has 450,000 to 600,000 distinct CDR3 sequences, about a fifth seen once. The sample was also linked to a second study, of yellow fever vaccine responses in identical twins.

The sequenced sample consisted of CD4+ T cells sorted from blood. These receptors originate from a woman aged 18 to 35 in good health.

The chain carries TRBV11-3 and TRBJ2-2, with TRBD2 identical over 13 bases. CDR3 size: 17 residues. CDR1 and CDR2 from the germline V gene are SGHNT and YENEEA. V was clipped by 7 bases and J by 3 bases; unmatched bases: 8. CDR3 bases: TGTGCCAGCACCGCCCCGGGACTAGCGGGATACACCGGGGAGCTGTTTTTT. It yields the protein CASTAPGLAGYTGELFF.

A few counts support this clonotype. The chain links TRBV10-3 to TRBJ1-1; D ambiguous. V gave up 7 bases and J gave up 0 bases, with 12 bases separating them. Germline V lookup: CDR1 ENHRY, CDR2 SYGVKD. This CDR3 spans 14 amino acids. The CDR3 sequence is CAITAAELNTEAFF. The CDR3 DNA sequence: TGTGCCATCACGGCGGCAGAGTTGAACACTGAAGCTTTCTTT.

This clonotype was seen more than once but under ten times. The chain combines TRBV12-3 or TRBV12-4 with TRBJ2-7, with 10 bases identical to TRBD2. The V gene end was trimmed by 5 bases and the J gene end by 5 bases; junction bases not matched to a gene: 12. The CDR3 spans 16 residues. CDR3 bases: TGTGCCAGCAGTAGGGCTGGAGCGGGAGGGTTCCACGAGCAGTACTTC. Translation gives CASSRAGAGGFHEQYF.

This clonotype turned up a few times. This chain connects TRBV10-3 to TRBJ2-3; tentative D call: TRBD2 (6 bases). V gave up 6 bases and J gave up 6 bases, with 19 bases separating them. The CDR3 is made up of 15 amino acids. Germline CDR1 is ENHRY and CDR2 is SYGVKD. In nucleotides, the CDR3 is TGTGCCATCAGGCTTAGCGGAGTCGATTCGGATACGCAGTATTTT. Residues: CAIRLSGVDSDTQYF.

The chain links TRBV10-3 to TRBJ2-3; D remains ambiguous. Per the germline V gene, CDR1 is ENHRY and CDR2 is SYGVKD. CDR3 length: 13 amino acids. V dropped 8 bases and J dropped 0 bases, with 9 bases sitting between them. The CDR3 DNA reads TGTGCCATCGCCAGCTTAAGCACAGATACGCAGTATTTT. Protein product: CAIASLSTDTQYF.

In this sample, this clonotype turned up a few times. V usage is TRBV6-1 and J usage is TRBJ1-2, with 10 positions matching TRBD1. The CDR3 extends over 16 amino acids. CDR1 and CDR2 from the germline V gene are MNHNS and SASEGT. The ends lost 5 bases at V and 2 bases at J; junction bases unmatched: 8. The CDR3 region is CASSRKTGGGNYGYTF. For the CDR3, the DNA is TGTGCCAGCAGTAGAAAGACAGGGGGCGGAAACTATGGCTACACCTTC.

A few counts support this clonotype. V and J are TRBV14 and TRBJ1-3; D not certain. Germline V gives CDR1 SGHDN, CDR2 FVKESK. V was shortened by 6 bases and J by 0 bases, with 9 bases between the two germline ends. CDR3 size: 14 residues. The CDR3 DNA is TGTGCCAGCAGACTAATGGGCTCTGGAAACACCATATATTTT. It translates to CASRLMGSGNTIYF. Together with reference TRBV14 and TRBJ1-3, the CDR3 gives the full variable domain: EAGVTQFPSHSVIEKGQTVTLRCDPISGHDNLYWYRRVMGKEIKFLLHFVKESKQDESGMPNNRFLAERTGGTYSTLKVQPAELEDSGVYFCASRLMGSGNTIYFGEGSWLTVV.

This clonotype was recorded a few times. The rearrangement uses TRBV7-9 and TRBJ1-1; weak D call: TRBD1 (6 bases). The CDR3 spans 17 residues. In germline, CDR1 is SEHNR, CDR2 FQNEAQ (reference sequence). Trimming shortened V by 0 bases and J by 1 base, and 15 bases separated the two germline ends. CDR3 sequence: CASSLAGGRGANTEAFF. The CDR3, as DNA: TGTGCCAGCAGCTTAGCCGGGGGGCGCGGTGCGAACACTGAAGCTTTCTTT.

This clonotype was counted between two and nine times. The chain recombines TRBV6-1 with TRBJ2-1, with D perhaps TRBD1 (6 bases). CDR3 length: 14 residues. Germline CDR1 is MNHNS and CDR2 is SASEGT. Trimming stripped 6 bases from V and 0 bases from J, with 9 bases between. This chain's CDR3 is CASRAGVSYNEQFF. CDR3 sequence (DNA): TGTGCCAGCAGGGCAGGGGTCTCCTACAATGAGCAGTTCTTC.

The CDR3 DNA follows: TGTGCCAGCAGCCCCCACTACGAGCAGTACTTC. Its protein product is CASSPHYEQYF. The chain carries TRBV7-8 and TRBJ2-7, with D uncertain. The CDR3 loop spans 11 amino acids. CDR1 and CDR2 from the germline V gene are SGHVS and FQNEAQ. V lost 5 bases to trimming and J lost 3 bases, with 5 bases between them.

This clonotype has only a few counts. The chain recombines TRBV20-1 with TRBJ2-2, with TRBD2 identical over 10 bases. This CDR3 spans 16 amino acids. J lost 0 bases, V lost 4 bases, and 5 bases had no gene match. Germline V gene lookup returns CDR1 DFQATT and CDR2 SNEGSKA (reference sequence). The CDR3 coding sequence is TGCAGTGCTACCCCCGGGACTAGCGCGAACACCGGGGAGCTGTTTTTT. Its translation: CSATPGTSANTGELFF.

The V and J genes are TRBV9 and TRBJ1-2, with unresolved D. V was pared by 2 bases and J by 7 bases, with 15 bases between. The CDR3 covers 14 residues. Germline V gene lookup returns CDR1 SGDLS and CDR2 YYNGEE. CDR3 in DNA: TGTGCCAGCAGCGTCGGGAGCCTCGCTACTGGCTACACCTTC. Residues: CASSVGSLATGYTF.

This clonotype was detected a few times. The CDR3 spells CASTMGLAGGEQFF. In nucleotides, the CDR3 is TGTGCCAGCACCATGGGACTAGCGGGAGGAGAGCAGTTCTTC. The chain carries TRBV12-3 or TRBV12-4 and TRBJ2-1; 15 positions agree with TRBD2. The J segment lost 10 bases and the V segment lost 7 bases, leaving 5 bases of the junction unmatched. The CDR3 contains 14 residues.

The J gene is TRBJ1-5, the V gene TRBV12-3 or TRBV12-4; D gene ambiguous. CDR3 length: 14 amino acids. The germline V and J ends were trimmed by 1 base and 2 bases, with 6 bases remaining between them. The CDR3: CASSLGAGNQPQHF. The DNA for the CDR3 is TGTGCCAGCAGTTTAGGGGCCGGCAATCAGCCCCAGCATTTT.

This sequence joins TRBV14 and TRBJ2-2; no reliable D call. The germline gives CDR1 SGHDN, CDR2 FVKESK. V gave up 2 bases and J gave up 3 bases, with 10 bases separating them. The CDR3 totals 15 residues. In DNA, the CDR3 is TGTGCCAGCAGCCAAAGGGTTGGGTACACCGGGGAGCTGTTTTTT. Its translation: CASSQRVGYTGELFF.

This clonotype has a handful of counts. The chain carries TRBV11-2 and TRBJ2-3; 11 bases map to TRBD2. V shed 5 bases, J shed 0 bases, and the junction held 4 bases outside the gene matches. Germline loops: CDR1 SGHAT, CDR2 FQNNGV. CDR3 size: 16 residues. The CDR3 region has the DNA TGTGCCAGCAGCCGGACTAGCGGGTTGAGCACAGATACGCAGTATTTT. This encodes CASSRTSGLSTDTQYF. Full variable domain (rest looked up from reference TRBV11-2 and TRBJ2-3): EAGVAQSPRYKIIEKRQSVAFWCNPISGHATLYWYQQILGQGPKLLIQFQNNGVVDDSQLPKDRFSAERLKGVDSTLKIQPAKLEDSAVYLCASSRTSGLSTDTQYFGPGTRLTVL.

The chain recombines TRBV7-9 with TRBJ2-3; the D is unclear. The CDR3 totals 13 residues. Germline lookup yields CDR1 SEHNR and CDR2 FQNEAQ (reference sequence). The V end lost 5 bases, the J end lost 4 bases, and 10 bases lay between the germline ends. The CDR3 coding sequence is TGTGCCAGCAGCGCCAGGCCCGCAGATACGCAGTATTTT. It specifies CASSARPADTQYF.

The chain links TRBV16 to TRBJ1-5; D gene ambiguous. This CDR3 is built from 17 residues. V was clipped by 2 bases and J by 6 bases, with 20 bases between them. CDR1 is KGHSY and CDR2 is FQNENV in the germline V gene. CDR3 DNA sequence: TGTGCCAGCAGCCAAGTTTCAATGGTAGGGATCCGTCAGCCCCAGCATTTT. It yields the protein CASSQVSMVGIRQPQHF.

This clonotype was counted between two and nine times. This chain joins TRBV2 and TRBJ2-2, with a weak D call TRBD2 (6 bases). This CDR3 is 15 amino acids long. V gave up 6 bases and J gave up 4 bases, with 15 bases separating them. In germline, CDR1 is SNHLY, CDR2 FYNNEI. The CDR3 loop is CASRQGLAITGELFF. CDR3 in DNA: TGTGCCAGCAGGCAGGGCCTAGCGATCACCGGGGAGCTGTTTTTT.

Only one count was recorded for this clonotype. CDR3 sequence (DNA): TGTGCCAGCAGCGTGACAGGGGGTATCAACGAGCAGTACGTC. Protein sequence: CASSVTGGINEQYV. The chain is built from TRBV7-9 and TRBJ2-7; 9 bases fit TRBD1. V was clipped by 5 bases and J by 5 bases; unmatched bases: 7. The CDR3 runs 14 residues. Germline CDR1 SEHNR, CDR2 FQNEAQ (reference sequence).

This chain uses TRBV11-2 with TRBJ2-4; 9 nucleotides agree with TRBD2. CDR1 and CDR2 from the germline V gene are SGHAT and FQNNGV. V lost 1 base, J lost 8 bases, and 15 bases stayed unmatched. This CDR3 comprises 18 residues. The CDR3 spells CASSLGRGLARRRDIQYF. In nucleotides, the CDR3 is TGTGCCAGCAGCTTAGGGAGGGGACTAGCTCGTCGTCGGGACATTCAGTACTTC.